This TCR beta chain appears in the sequencing data of a study of shared T cell receptors in the human thymus (dated by TCRdb to the early 2020s). Some background on the complete study: The study examined how self-reactive, shared T-cell receptor alpha chains are generated in the human thymus.

Concerning this clone itself: Its binding antigen is unknown. The junction departs from the called germline gene at one end, perhaps through a read error.

Library prep was done by the immunoSEQ multiplex PCR assay. As stored in TCRdb, this immuneACCESS dataset retains in-frame rearrangements with V and J assigned. A fraction of the clones does not appear; measured against another copy, unresolved V genes explain less than half of the discrepancy, and the remainder lacks a known reason. The sample data list 630,000 or so clones, and around 87% of these were observed just once. Of the sample, about 0.0094% is held by the ten largest clones. From its cysteine to its phenylalanine, the CDR3 spans 15 amino acids. Only the CDR3 part of the read is kept: 45 bases, read in frame from the first base. Taken from the germline V gene (reference sequence), the CDR1 and CDR2 loops are SSHAT and FNYEAQ. These data were likewise used in another study, on human thymus T cells. According to the second study: Donors were immunologically healthy infants undergoing open corrective cardiac surgery for congenital heart defects in Finland. Thymus tissue was collected as surgical resects that were removed during corrective cardiac surgery. Usage of V and J gene segments appeared to be biased in both the thymic and the peripheral blood repertoires. Highly overlapping thymic TCR repertoires among unrelated individuals were reported in the related research. The study described the TCR alpha and beta repertoires in under ten infant thymus samples and four matching peripheral blood samples. Donor ages ranged from roughly 6 to 250 days, and the cohort comprised about six male and a couple of female infants. Thymocytes were mechanically released from the tissue and were stored as pellets of roughly 9.5-30 million cells at -70 degrees C. A QIAsymphony instrument was used to extract genomic DNA from frozen cell pellets. Using the immunoSEQ multiplex PCR assay, the TCRB and TCRAD loci were amplified from a standardized quantity of quality-controlled genomic DNA. The amplicons covered the V(D)J region and were long enough to include the CDR3 and to identify the V and J genes. Through the commercial immunoSEQ service, the amplicons were sequenced on an Illumina platform. Primer bias and sequencing errors were corrected using previously described methods, and TCRAD and TCRB definitions followed the IMGT database. immunoSEQ Analyzer 3.0 and VDJTools were used for repertoire analysis, which covered basic statistics, V/J segment usage, diversity estimates, rarefaction and pairwise overlap. To estimate diversity, the Chao1, ChaoE, Efron-Thisted, Shannon and inverse Simpson indices were applied, and diversity was also estimated on datasets down-sampled to the smallest sample. For repertoire overlap, CDR3 nucleotide sequence, V gene and J gene had to match strictly, and clustering was done by Jaccard-based multidimensional scaling. On average, thymus samples yielded approximately 780,000 unique TCRB clonotypes, whereas blood samples yielded about 84,000.

The sequence was collected from a boy under three years old with a congenital heart defect. Donor details come from another sample of the same person, matched by shared clones. The chain was built from TRBV7-7 and TRBJ2-3; 7 bases in between match TRBD1. The sequencing sample was made of thymocytes. The CDR3 loop reads CASSLGQKGTDTQYF. At the DNA level, the sequence is TGTGCTAGCAGCTTGGGACAGAAGGGCACAGATACGCAGTATTTT.